Shown below are 14 T cell receptor beta chains from a single sample sequenced in a study of control samples from healthy donors and cancer patients. Measured with immunoSEQ multiplex PCR; TCRdb has only the in-frame clones, and not every one. The profile shows about 170,000 clones, 90% to 95% of them singletons. What was sequenced was blood. The source of these receptors is a woman younger than 45 in good health.

This clone showed up just once. The V gene is TRBV18, the J gene TRBJ2-1, with TRBD1 identical over 9 bases. There are 13 residues in the CDR3. With 3 bases clipped from V and 6 bases from J, the junction kept 0 bases outside the gene matches. Looked up from germline, CDR1 is KGHSH and CDR2 is LQKENI. The CDR3 bases are TGTGCCAGCTCACCGGACAGGGGCAATGAGCAGTTCTTC. It codes for CASSPDRGNEQFF.

The chain has TRBV5-1 and TRBJ2-3; no firm D call. The germline gives CDR1 SGHRS, CDR2 YFSETQ. The CDR3 has 12 amino acids. V dropped 4 bases and J dropped 2 bases, with 5 bases sitting between them. CDR3 nucleotides: TGCGCCAGCAGCGCGCCCACAGATACGCAGTATTTT. This sequence encodes CASSAPTDTQYF.

The chain recombines TRBV7-2 with TRBJ1-1; weak D call: TRBD1 (6 bases). V was cut by 6 bases and J by 1 base, with 12 bases left in between. Per germline, CDR1 SGHTA and CDR2 FQGNSA. The CDR3 has 14 amino acids. For the CDR3, the DNA is TGTGCCAGCAGGGGGGGACACACGAACACTGAAGCTTTCTTT. Translated: CASRGGHTNTEAFF.

CDR3 DNA: TGTGCCAGCAGCTCGGACAGGGGGCGTCTTGGCAATCAGCCCCAGCATTTT. Amino acids: CASSSDRGRLGNQPQHF. V gene TRBV5-5 combines with J gene TRBJ1-5, with TRBD1 identical over 11 bases. The CDR3 runs 17 residues. With V trimmed by 3 bases and J by 2 bases, 7 bases remained unmatched. Germline V CDR1 and CDR2: SGHKS, YYEKEE (reference sequence).

This chain connects TRBV9 to TRBJ1-2; TRBD1 aligns across 8 bases. Germline CDR1 reads SGDLS; CDR2 reads YYNGEE. Trimming removed 3 bases from V and 3 bases from J; junction bases left unmatched: 4. CDR3 length equals 14 residues. In DNA, the CDR3 is TGTGCCAGCAGCGACCGACAGGGGTACTATGGCTACACCTTC. This codes for CASSDRQGYYGYTF. Full variable domain (missing parts from reference TRBV9 and TRBJ1-2): DSGVTQTPKHLITATGQRVTLRCSPRSGDLSVYWYQQSLDQGLQFLIQYYNGEERAKGNILERFSAQQFPDLHSELNLSSLELGDSALYFCASSDRQGYYGYTFGSGTRLTVV.

The chain joins TRBV9 to TRBJ1-3, with 8 bases matching TRBD1. From germline, CDR1 is SGDLS and CDR2 YYNGEE. This CDR3 has 15 amino acids. The V segment lost 3 bases and the J segment 1 base; nucleotides outside the gene matches: 3. CDR3 in DNA: TGTGCCAGCAGCGCAGGGGGCAGTTCTGGAAACACCATATATTTT. This translates into CASSAGGSSGNTIYF.

The chain has TRBV4-1 and TRBJ2-7; 8 nucleotides align to TRBD2. CDR1 and CDR2 from the germline V gene are MGHRA and YSYEKL. The CDR3 is 15 residues long. The junction had 9 bases not matched to a gene; V was cut back by 5 bases and J by 3 bases. For the CDR3, the DNA is TGCGCCAGCAGCAATCCGGGACTAGGGGGCTACGAGCAGTACTTC. It is translated as CASSNPGLGGYEQYF.

A few counts support this clone. The V gene is TRBV6-4, the J gene TRBJ2-2, with D possibly matching TRBD1 (5 bases). The CDR3 totals 14 residues. The germline gives CDR1 MRHNA, CDR2 SNTAGT. V shed 2 bases and J shed 4 bases, with 8 bases lying between them. CDR3 sequence reads: CASSDQDTTGELFF. CDR3 DNA: TGTGCCAGCAGTGACCAGGACACCACCGGGGAGCTGTTTTTT.

This chain links TRBV5-8 with TRBJ1-1; 9 positions agree with TRBD1. CDR3 length: 13 amino acids. V shed 0 bases, J shed 8 bases, and the junction held 2 bases outside the gene matches. Per the germline V gene, CDR1 is SGHTS and CDR2 is YDEGEE. CDR3 nucleotides: TGTGCCAGCAGCTTGGACACAGGGGGCGAAGCTTTCTTT. Protein product: CASSLDTGGEAFF.

In this sample, this clone turned up once. The chain employs TRBV24-1 and TRBJ2-7; D gene unclear. The CDR3 has 12 amino acids. Trimming pared 3 bases from V and 1 base from J, leaving 3 bases between. Germline V gene lookup returns CDR1 KGHDR and CDR2 SFDVKD. The CDR3 spells CATSDTSYEQYF. Written as DNA, the CDR3 is TGTGCCACCAGTGATACTTCCTACGAGCAGTACTTC.

The genes are TRBV6-6 and TRBJ1-6, with 8 bases fitting TRBD1. Looked up from germline, CDR1 is MNHNY and CDR2 is SVGAGI (reference sequence). The CDR3 has 15 amino acids. V was pared by 0 bases and J by 7 bases, with 2 bases of the junction left unmatched. The DNA of the CDR3 is TGTGCCAGCAGTTACTCGGGACAGGTGAATTCACCCCTCCACTTT. Its translation: CASSYSGQVNSPLHF.

Turning to this clone: This likely stems from a read error, as it lies one base from a far larger clone. The chain employs TRBV6-4 and TRBJ2-2; 7 bases are shared with TRBD1. Germline V gene lookup returns CDR1 MRHNA and CDR2 SNTAGT. J was trimmed by 4 bases and V by 6 bases; bases with no gene match: 5. The CDR3 totals 14 residues. CDR3 coding DNA: TGTGCCAGCAGCCAGGGGGAAGTCACCGGGGAGCTGTTTTTT. Translating it yields CASSQGEVTGELFF.

With regard to this clone: This sample includes further DNA sequences coding for the same CDR3. The chain uses TRBV19 and TRBJ1-4; D might be TRBD1 (5 bases). Trimming pared 5 bases from V and 4 bases from J, leaving 11 bases between. This CDR3 spans 14 amino acids. Germline V CDR1 and CDR2: LNHDA, SQIVND (reference sequence). The CDR3 nucleotides are TGTGCCAGTAGTGCCCGGGACGGTAATGAAAAACTGTTTTTT. It translates to CASSARDGNEKLFF.

The DNA of the CDR3 is TGTGCCAGCACCCGACACGGCCGGATTAACTATGGCTACACCTTC. Translating it yields CASTRHGRINYGYTF. The chain links TRBV6-5 to TRBJ1-2; D ambiguous. This CDR3 has 15 residues. Trimming removed 7 bases from V and 1 base from J, with 16 bases in between. The germline CDR1 and CDR2 sequences are MNHEY and SVGAGI.